This is a list of T cell receptor beta chains from one sample in a study of OX40 agonist ivuxolimab in advanced cancers. Clones were sequenced by immunoSEQ multiplex PCR, and TCRdb holds only the in-frame ones, with some missing. The profile shows about 36,000 clones, about 78% of them singletons. Source: CD4+ or CD8+ T cells sorted from blood, taken in a trial of the OX40 agonist ivuxolimab. These receptors came from an adult with an advanced solid tumor such as melanoma, head and neck, liver or kidney cancer. Both conserved end residues are part of each CDR3. A D gene is named only where the DNA matches it firmly. Clone size is shown for a subset of rows, as once, few, many or a class of expanded clone.

j_call	d_call	v_call	clone_size	cdr3_aa	cdr3_nt
TRBJ2-7	NA	TRBV2	NA	CASRPPAGASSYEQYF	TGTGCCAGCAGACCACCGGCAGGGGCGAGCTCCTACGAGCAGTACTTC
TRBJ2-5	TRBD1	TRBV11-3	once	CASSYRGTQETQYF	TGTGCCAGCAGCTACAGGGGGACCCAAGAGACCCAGTACTTC
TRBJ2-7	NA	TRBV30	NA	CAWSRGRLNYHYEQYF	TGTGCCTGGAGTCGGGGGAGGTTAAACTACCACTACGAGCAGTACTTC
TRBJ2-7	TRBD1	TRBV28	NA	CASRGTGGRLGDEQYF	TGTGCCAGCAGGGGAACAGGGGGCAGGCTTGGAGACGAGCAGTACTTC
TRBJ2-7	NA	TRBV28	NA	CASSLRGPPYEQYF	TGTGCCAGCAGTTTAAGGGGCCCTCCCTACGAGCAGTACTTC
TRBJ1-2	NA	TRBV6-6	NA	CASSYSEGVYGYTF	TGTGCCAGCAGTTACTCGGAGGGGGTCTATGGCTACACCTTC
TRBJ2-5	NA	TRBV28	NA	CASSKGGVMTQYF	TGTGCCAGCAGTAAAGGGGGGGTGATGACCCAGTACTTC
TRBJ2-5	NA	TRBV20-1	NA	CSASLPRAQYF	TGCAGTGCTAGTCTTCCACGGGCCCAGTACTTC
TRBJ2-2	NA	TRBV19	NA	CASSMEGYTGELFF	TGTGCCAGTAGTATGGAGGGTTACACCGGGGAGCTGTTTTTT
TRBJ1-1	NA	TRBV28	NA	CASSYDRPKGAFF	TGTGCCAGCAGCTACGACAGGCCAAAGGGAGCTTTCTTT
TRBJ2-1	TRBD2	TRBV6-5	NA	CASSGAGGAYNEQFF	TGTGCCAGCAGTGGGGCGGGAGGGGCTTACAATGAGCAGTTCTTC
TRBJ2-3	TRBD1	TRBV28	medium-sized	CASSSLSGGQDTQYF	TGTGCCAGCAGTTCTTTGTCAGGGGGCCAAGATACGCAGTATTTT
TRBJ2-7	TRBD2	TRBV6-1	NA	CASSAGLATYEQYF	TGTGCCAGCAGTGCGGGACTAGCCACCTACGAGCAGTACTTC
TRBJ2-3	TRBD1	TRBV7-9	NA	CASSLGQGVNVVTDTQYF	TGTGCCAGCAGCTTGGGTCAGGGGGTAAACGTGGTCACAGATACGCAGTATTTT
TRBJ1-4	NA	TRBV18	NA	CASSRQVNEKLFF	TGTGCCAGCTCGCGACAGGTAAACGAAAAACTGTTTTTT
TRBJ2-5	NA	TRBV5-1	few	CASSLRSDRGETQYF	TGCGCCAGCAGCTTGCGGAGCGATAGGGGAGAGACCCAGTACTTC
TRBJ2-2	NA	TRBV6-5	NA	CASRGVGTNTGELFF	TGTGCCAGCAGGGGGGTAGGGACGAACACCGGGGAGCTGTTTTTT
TRBJ1-1	NA	TRBV7-6	NA	CASSLDPTLRVHGAFF	TGTGCCAGCAGCTTAGATCCCACCTTGAGGGTCCACGGGGCTTTCTTT
TRBJ2-7	TRBD1	TRBV7-2	NA	CASSLVTGGAYEQYF	TGTGCCAGCAGCTTAGTTACAGGGGGTGCCTACGAGCAGTACTTC
TRBJ2-5	TRBD2	TRBV9	NA	CASSVGTSGRAIGETQYF	TGTGCCAGCAGCGTAGGTACTAGCGGGAGGGCCATCGGAGAGACCCAGTACTTC
TRBJ1-1	NA	TRBV10-3	once	CAISGETGGTEAFF	TGTGCCATCAGTGGGGAGACAGGCGGCACTGAAGCTTTCTTT
TRBJ1-3	NA	TRBV7-3	few	CASSLGTSGNTIYF	TGTGCCAGCAGCCTGGGGACATCGGGAAACACCATATATTTT
TRBJ2-5	NA	TRBV5-1	NA	CASSEGGETQYF	TGCGCCAGCAGCGAAGGGGGAGAGACCCAGTACTTC
TRBJ2-5	NA	TRBV19	NA	CASKGLRHRETQYF	TGTGCCAGTAAAGGACTACGCCATCGTGAGACCCAGTACTTC
TRBJ2-1	NA	TRBV29-1	NA	CSVEWGFNEQFF	TGCAGCGTTGAGTGGGGTTTCAATGAGCAGTTCTTC
TRBJ2-1	TRBD2	TRBV7-8	NA	CASSSGTSGASYNEQFF	TGTGCCAGCAGCTCAGGGACTAGCGGCGCCTCCTACAATGAGCAGTTCTTC
TRBJ1-1	NA	TRBV20-1	NA	CSAREGTEAFF	TGCAGTGCTAGAGAGGGAACTGAAGCTTTCTTT
TRBJ2-7	TRBD2	TRBV19	NA	CASSILGREHYEQYF	TGTGCCAGTAGTATTCTGGGGCGGGAGCACTACGAGCAGTACTTC
TRBJ2-7	NA	TRBV19	NA	CASSNGHYEQYF	TGTGCCAGTAGTAACGGGCACTACGAGCAGTACTTC
TRBJ2-7	NA	TRBV6-6	NA	CASRRQGGESYEQYF	TGTGCCAGCAGACGACAGGGAGGGGAGTCCTACGAGCAGTACTTC
TRBJ1-5	NA	TRBV30	few	CAATTGLSSNQPQHF	TGTGCCGCCACCACAGGGTTATCAAGCAATCAGCCCCAGCATTTT
TRBJ2-7	NA	TRBV28	NA	CASSKGRYGRLYEQYF	TGTGCCAGCAGTAAAGGACGGTACGGACGACTCTACGAGCAGTACTTC
TRBJ1-3	NA	TRBV18	NA	CASSPSPRDTIYF	TGTGCCAGCTCACCGTCCCCCCGGGACACCATATATTTT
TRBJ2-7	NA	TRBV5-5	NA	CASTPNPAQPYEQYF	TGTGCCAGCACCCCTAACCCTGCGCAACCCTACGAGCAGTACTTC
TRBJ2-7	NA	TRBV18	NA	CASSPPSSLGGYEQYF	TGTGCCAGCTCACCACCGTCGTCGCTAGGAGGCTACGAGCAGTACTTC
TRBJ1-3	TRBD1	TRBV30	NA	CASNRGRDTIYF	TGTGCCTCAAACAGGGGGCGAGACACCATATATTTT
TRBJ2-7	NA	TRBV6-1	NA	CASSEALLSGAEQYF	TGTGCCAGCAGTGAAGCGCTTCTATCAGGTGCCGAGCAGTACTTC
TRBJ1-2	TRBD1	TRBV28	NA	CASTLSGTGANYGYTF	TGTGCCAGCACCCTATCAGGGACAGGGGCTAACTATGGCTACACCTTC
TRBJ2-4	NA	TRBV6-5	once	CASRTGGYESIQYF	TGTGCCAGCAGAACGGGGGGCTATGAGAGCATTCAGTACTTC
TRBJ1-1	NA	TRBV11-2	NA	CASSLEVQLNTEAFF	TGTGCCAGCAGCTTAGAAGTACAGTTGAACACTGAAGCTTTCTTT
TRBJ2-6	NA	TRBV28	NA	CASSLAGSGANVLTF	TGTGCCAGCAGTTTAGCGGGCTCTGGGGCCAACGTCCTGACTTTC
TRBJ2-3	NA	TRBV7-6	NA	CASSSSHDTDTQYF	TGTGCCAGCAGTTCCTCGCATGACACAGATACGCAGTATTTT
TRBJ2-1	NA	TRBV5-1	NA	CASSLGVVQFF	TGCGCCAGCAGCTTGGGCGTGGTACAGTTCTTC
TRBJ2-7	TRBD1	TRBV6-1	medium-sized	CASSWDRLAEQYF	TGTGCCAGCAGTTGGGACAGGCTCGCCGAGCAGTACTTC
TRBJ1-2	NA	TRBV4-1	NA	CASSQDHQILSYGYTF	TGCGCCAGCAGCCAAGATCACCAGATTCTCTCCTATGGCTACACCTTC
TRBJ2-7	NA	TRBV30	NA	CAWSSGPLREQYF	TGTGCCTGGAGTTCAGGACCTCTGCGGGAGCAGTACTTC
TRBJ1-3	TRBD1	TRBV5-6	NA	CASSFRGASGNTIYF	TGTGCCAGCAGCTTCAGGGGGGCGTCAGGAAACACCATATATTTT
TRBJ1-2	TRBD1	TRBV19	few	CASSTDRGQSANYGYTF	TGTGCCAGTAGTACCGACAGGGGGCAGAGTGCTAACTATGGCTACACCTTC
TRBJ2-1	TRBD2	TRBV7-8	NA	CASGTGGGDNEQFF	TGTGCCAGCGGCACGGGCGGGGGGGACAATGAGCAGTTCTTC
TRBJ1-2	NA	TRBV19	NA	CASRDVQLLYGYTF	TGTGCCAGTAGGGACGTACAGCTACTATATGGCTACACCTTC
TRBJ2-7	NA	TRBV10-2	NA	CASSFSQSIYEQYF	TGCGCCAGCAGTTTTTCACAATCGATCTACGAGCAGTACTTC
TRBJ2-5	NA	TRBV9	NA	CASSVEWSRAAQYF	TGTGCCAGCAGCGTAGAATGGTCACGGGCCGCCCAGTACTTC